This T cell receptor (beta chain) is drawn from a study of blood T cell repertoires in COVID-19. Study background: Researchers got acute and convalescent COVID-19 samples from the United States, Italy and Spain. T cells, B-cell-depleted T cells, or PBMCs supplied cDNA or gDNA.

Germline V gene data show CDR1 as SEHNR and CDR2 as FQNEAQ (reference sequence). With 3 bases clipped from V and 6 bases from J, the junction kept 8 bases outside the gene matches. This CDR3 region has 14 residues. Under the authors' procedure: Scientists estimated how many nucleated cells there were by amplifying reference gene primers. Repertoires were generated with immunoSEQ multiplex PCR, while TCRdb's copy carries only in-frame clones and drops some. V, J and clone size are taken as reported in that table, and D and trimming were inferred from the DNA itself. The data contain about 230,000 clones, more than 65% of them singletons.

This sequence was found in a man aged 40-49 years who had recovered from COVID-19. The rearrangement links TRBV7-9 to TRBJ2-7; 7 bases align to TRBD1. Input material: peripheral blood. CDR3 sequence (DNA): TGTGCCAGCAGCTTTGACAGGGCCCAGGGCGAGCAGTACTTC. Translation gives CASSFDRAQGEQYF.